The present TCR beta chain was sequenced within a study of breast tumors, draining lymph nodes, adjacent tissues. Study-wide results and caveats: Tumors had less TCR diversity than lymph nodes, more than nontumor tissue.

TCRdb recomputed calls from the multiplex PCR reads with MiXCR, one row per CDR3 protein. The data contain about 180,000 distinct CDR3 sequences, approximately 33% of them singletons. V lost 2 bases and J lost 2; bases outside the gene matches: 6. Germline loops: CDR1 MNHEY, CDR2 SMNVEV (reference sequence). The CDR3 contains 16 residues. The lymph nodes were axillary draining lymph nodes from breast cancer patients. This clonotype was recorded a few times. What it binds is not known. The chain has TRBV27 and TRBJ1-5; the match to TRBD1 covers 7 bases. This clonotype originated in a female donor with breast cancer. Some clones in this sample may be carry-over from other donors' samples. Sample: axillary lymph node tissue. The CDR3 loop reads CASSLTRQGGNQPQHF. The CDR3 DNA reads as TGTGCCAGCAGTTTAACTCGACAGGGAGGCAATCAGCCCCAGCATTTT.